The 27 T cell receptor beta chains listed next were all sequenced from one sample in a study of T cell responses to AZD1222 COVID-19 vaccine. Repertoires were generated with immunoSEQ multiplex PCR, while TCRdb's copy carries only in-frame clones and drops some. The sample includes under 150,000 clones, about 91% of them seen just once. The source was peripheral blood, collected on day 0 of AZD1222 vaccination. The receptors originated from an adult in good health.

The chain couples TRBV6-5 to TRBJ1-5; D gene unclear. The CDR3 extends over 14 amino acids. Trimming stripped 4 bases from V and 7 bases from J, with 14 bases between. Looked up from germline, CDR1 is MNHEY and CDR2 is SVGAGI. CDR3 in amino acids: CASSFSFAEQPQHF. The CDR3, as DNA: TGTGCCAGCAGTTTCTCCTTCGCGGAACAGCCCCAGCATTTT.

The J gene is TRBJ2-1, the V gene TRBV3-1 (or the pseudogene TRBV3-2); D gene ambiguous. Germline-derived CDR1 and CDR2 are LGHDT and YNNKEL (reference sequence). V was pared by 4 bases and J by 5 bases, with 15 bases between. The CDR3 extends over 15 amino acids. The CDR3, as DNA: TGTGCCAGCAGCCTGAAACTGGGGTGGAACAATGAGCAGTTCTTC. This translates into CASSLKLGWNNEQFF.

A single count supports this clone. The chain joins TRBV7-9 to TRBJ2-7; D is uncertain. In germline, CDR1 is SEHNR, CDR2 FQNEAQ (reference sequence). The CDR3 spans 12 residues. V was shortened by 3 bases and J by 5 bases, with 8 bases between the two germline ends. CDR3 residues: CASSFSQNEQYF. In DNA, the CDR3 is TGTGCCAGCAGCTTTTCCCAAAACGAGCAGTACTTC. The full variable domain, rest sourced from reference TRBV7-9 and TRBJ2-7, is DTGVSQNPRHKITKRGQNVTFRCDPISEHNRLYWYRQTLGQGPEFLTYFQNEAQLEKSRLLSDRFSAERPKGSFSTLEIQRTEQGDSAMYLCASSFSQNEQYFGPGTRLTVT.

This rearrangement joins TRBV7-3 to TRBJ1-1, with D maybe TRBD1 (6 bases). CDR3 length: 13 amino acids. Germline CDR1 SGHTA, CDR2 FQGTGA. Trimming removed 1 base at V and 4 bases at J, with 7 bases between. This CDR3 reads CASSLIGGTEAFF. The CDR3 DNA follows: TGTGCCAGCAGCTTAATAGGGGGCACTGAAGCTTTCTTT.

Notes on this clone: This sample also contains other DNA sequences that code for the same CDR3. The CDR3 loop reads CASSLGQGYGYTF. The CDR3 DNA follows: TGTGCCAGCAGCTTGGGACAGGGTTATGGCTACACCTTC. This chain links TRBV7-3 with TRBJ1-2; TRBD1 matches at 9 bases. Trimming at V came to 3 bases and at J to 5 bases, leaving 1 base not matched to a gene. CDR1 and CDR2 (germline): SGHTA, FQGTGA. The CDR3 has 13 residues.

In nucleotides, the CDR3 is TGTGCCATCAGTGAGTGGGGACAGGAGGGGAATGAGCAGTTCTTC. Translated, it gives CAISEWGQEGNEQFF. The chain combines TRBV10-3 with TRBJ2-1; 8 nucleotides match TRBD1. Losses at the gene ends were 1 base for V and 7 bases for J; bases not matched to a gene: 6. The CDR3 is 15 amino acids. Germline V CDR1 and CDR2: ENHRY, SYGVKD.

This chain connects TRBV18 to TRBJ1-2; no reliable D call. The CDR3 extends over 13 amino acids. Per germline, CDR1 KGHSH and CDR2 LQKENI. Trimming shortened V by 3 bases and J by 4 bases, and 9 bases separated the two germline ends. The DNA of the CDR3 is TGTGCCAGCTCACCCGGCACTGTCTATGGCTACACCTTC. Amino acids: CASSPGTVYGYTF.

This clone was seen a few times. The chain links TRBV11-3 to TRBJ1-1; D is undetermined. Germline V CDR1 and CDR2: SGHNT, YENEEA. V was trimmed by 5 bases and J by 2 bases, leaving 9 bases between them. The length of the CDR3 is 13 residues. CDR3 DNA sequence: TGTGCCAGCAGCACCGGTGCTAACACTGAAGCTTTCTTT. This encodes CASSTGANTEAFF.

This chain links TRBV5-4 with TRBJ2-7; possibly TRBD1 for D (5 bases). The CDR3 loop spans 15 amino acids. V was trimmed by 3 bases and J by 1 base, leaving 14 bases between them. Germline V gene data show CDR1 as SGHNT and CDR2 as YYREEE (reference sequence). The chain's CDR3 is CASSSSPTASYEQYF. The CDR3 region has the DNA TGTGCCAGCAGCTCCTCCCCGACAGCATCCTACGAGCAGTACTTC.

The gene calls are TRBV28 and TRBJ2-3; D gene ambiguous. The V end was cut by 1 base, the J end by 6 bases, with 5 bases between. The germline CDR1 and CDR2 sequences are MDHEN and SYDVKM. This CDR3 spans 12 amino acids. The CDR3 DNA reads TGTGCCAGCAGTTTATTGGTCGATACGCAGTATTTT. This sequence encodes CASSLLVDTQYF. Variable domain in full (rest from reference TRBV28 and TRBJ2-3): DVKVTQSSRYLVKRTGEKVFLECVQDMDHENMFWYRQDPGLGLRLIYFSYDVKMKEKGDIPEGYSVSREKKERFSLILESASTNQTSMYLCASSLLVDTQYFGPGTRLTVL.

The rearrangement joins TRBV5-8 to TRBJ1-6, with D tentatively TRBD1 (5 bases). Germline CDR1 reads SGHTS; CDR2 reads YDEGEE. The V end was cut by 2 bases, the J end by 7 bases, with 10 bases between. The CDR3 is 14 amino acids. The CDR3 sequence is CASSFDRQNSPLHF. As DNA, the CDR3 is TGTGCCAGCAGCTTCGACAGACAGAATTCACCCCTCCACTTT.

J is TRBJ1-1 and V is TRBV16; D ambiguous. The CDR3 length is 14 residues. Trimming pared 4 bases from V and 0 bases from J, leaving 9 bases between. Germline V gives CDR1 KGHSY, CDR2 FQNENV. The CDR3 loop reads CASSRARMNTEAFF. The CDR3 nucleotides read TGTGCCAGCAGCCGGGCCAGGATGAACACTGAAGCTTTCTTT.

The chain joins TRBV4-2 to TRBJ2-1, with 11 bases fitting TRBD2. The CDR3 is 15 amino acids. V was pared by 4 bases and J by 6 bases, with 5 bases of the junction left unmatched. Germline assignment: CDR1 LGHNA and CDR2 YNFKEQ. The CDR3 loop reads CASSPGTSGSNEQFF. DNA for the CDR3: TGTGCCAGCAGCCCGGGGACTAGCGGATCCAATGAGCAGTTCTTC.

J is TRBJ2-3 and V is TRBV30; TRBD2 might be the D (6 bases). The CDR3 has 15 amino acids. Germline assignment: CDR1 GTSNPN and CDR2 SVGIG (reference sequence). Trimming cost V 2 bases and J 2 bases, with 14 bases left between them. Here the CDR3 reads CAWSFSGGATDTQYF. Written as DNA, the CDR3 is TGTGCCTGGAGTTTTAGCGGAGGGGCCACAGATACGCAGTATTTT.

This clone was counted once. The chain has TRBV7-9 and TRBJ2-7, with D perhaps TRBD2 (6 bases). Trimming removed 5 bases from V and 7 bases from J, with 18 bases in between. This CDR3 has 14 amino acids. Looked up from germline, CDR1 is SEHNR and CDR2 is FQNEAQ (reference sequence). The CDR3, as DNA: TGTGCCAGCAGCCCGAGGCGCGGGGAGAGGGAGCAGTACTTC. Translating gives CASSPRRGEREQYF.

CDR3 loop: CASSAGTAYAYEQYF. DNA for the CDR3: TGTGCCAGCAGTGCTGGGACAGCTTATGCCTACGAGCAGTACTTC. This rearrangement joins TRBV25-1 to TRBJ2-7, with TRBD1 matching 7 bases. CDR3 size: 15 residues. V gave up 4 bases and J gave up 2 bases; unmatched junction bases: 8. CDR1 is MGHDK, CDR2 SYGVNS, per germline.

The rearrangement joins TRBV7-8 to TRBJ2-7; D may be TRBD2 (6 bases). CDR3 length: 16 residues. Germline V gene data show CDR1 as SGHVS and CDR2 as FQNEAQ. The V end was cut by 5 bases, the J end by 4 bases, with 21 bases between. The CDR3 DNA sequence: TGTGCCAGCAGCATTCTCCAAACTCGGGGGTATTACGAGCAGTACTTC. Its protein is CASSILQTRGYYEQYF. The full variable domain, with the rest looked up from reference TRBV7-8 and TRBJ2-7, is GAGVSQSPRYKVAKRGQDVALRCDPISGHVSLFWYQQALGQGPEFLTYFQNEAQLDKSGLPSDRFFAERPEGSVSTLKIQRTQQEDSAVYLCASSILQTRGYYEQYFGPGTRLTVT.

This clone was observed once. The chain joins TRBV10-2 to TRBJ2-7; D is uncertain. CDR1 and CDR2 (germline): WSHSY, SAAADI. V lost 3 bases and J lost 3, with 3 bases in between. The CDR3 runs to 11 residues. CDR3 amino acids: CASSDSYEQYF. The CDR3, as DNA: TGCGCCAGCAGTGATAGCTACGAGCAGTACTTC.

V usage is TRBV19 and J usage is TRBJ1-2, with unresolved D. Trimming stripped 3 bases from V and 1 base from J, with 9 bases between. Germline CDR1 is LNHDA and CDR2 is SQIVND (reference sequence). The CDR3 is 14 amino acids. The CDR3 loop is CASSMDPDNYGYTF. The CDR3, as DNA: TGTGCCAGTAGTATGGACCCAGATAACTATGGCTACACCTTC. Full variable domain (rest looked up from reference TRBV19 and TRBJ1-2): DGGITQSPKYLFRKEGQNVTLSCEQNLNHDAMYWYRQDPGQGLRLIYYSQIVNDFQKGDIAEGYSVSREKKESFPLTVTSAQKNPTAFYLCASSMDPDNYGYTFGSGTRLTVV.

This clone was detected only once. The genes are TRBV27 and TRBJ1-2, with D unresolved. The V and J ends lost 5 bases and 2 bases respectively, with 12 bases between them. Germline V gives CDR1 MNHEY, CDR2 SMNVEV (reference sequence). The CDR3 length is 14 residues. The CDR3 DNA follows: TGTGCCAGCAGTCCCTGGAAGGTAAACTATGGCTACACCTTC. The encoded protein is CASSPWKVNYGYTF.

The J gene is TRBJ2-3, the V gene TRBV6-5; D perhaps matches TRBD2 (6 bases). The V gene's germline CDR1 is MNHEY and CDR2 SVGAGI. CDR3 size: 14 residues. Trimming cost V 6 bases and J 4 bases, with 14 bases left between them. CDR3 loop: CASSLGLGADTQYF. In nucleotides, the CDR3 is TGTGCCAGCAGCCTGGGACTCGGCGCAGATACGCAGTATTTT.

The chain links TRBV6-2 or TRBV6-3 to TRBJ2-1; D is possibly TRBD1 or TRBD2 (5 bases each). The CDR3 length is 14 residues. V gave up 0 bases and J gave up 7 bases, with 10 bases separating them. CDR1 and CDR2 (germline): MNHEY, SVGEGT. CDR3 amino acids: CASSYSGPGNEQFF. Here the CDR3 DNA reads TGTGCCAGCAGTTACTCGGGACCGGGAAATGAGCAGTTCTTC.

V usage is TRBV5-6 and J usage is TRBJ2-5; D is undetermined. The CDR3 totals 13 residues. In germline, CDR1 is SGHDT, CDR2 YYEEEE. Deletions cut 0 bases from V and 5 bases from J, with 8 bases between. The CDR3 sequence is CASSLVSKETQYF. DNA of the CDR3: TGTGCCAGCAGCTTGGTCAGTAAGGAGACCCAGTACTTC.

V is TRBV7-9 and J is TRBJ1-2; 7 nucleotides align to TRBD1. This CDR3 is 12 amino acids long. Trimming removed 5 bases from V and 8 bases from J; junction bases left unmatched: 5. The germline V gene encodes CDR1 SEHNR and CDR2 FQNEAQ (reference sequence). In nucleotides, the CDR3 is TGTGCCAGCAGCAGACAGGGAGTGGGCTACACCTTC. It yields the protein CASSRQGVGYTF.

This clone was seen more than once but under ten times. This chain joins TRBV15 and TRBJ1-4, with D maybe TRBD1 (5 bases). V lost 0 bases, J lost 12 bases, and 8 bases lay in between. CDR1 and CDR2 (germline): LNHNV, YYDKDF (reference sequence). CDR3 size: 12 residues. CDR3 in DNA: TGTGCCACCAGCAGAGATGTGGGGGAACTGTTTTTT. Translating it yields CATSRDVGELFF.

The chain combines TRBV21-1 with TRBJ2-1; TRBD2 is the table's D call and was not checked against the DNA. TRBV21-1 is a recognized pseudogene. The CDR3 has 16 amino acids. The CDR3 DNA reads as TGTGCCAGCAGCAAAGGAGGCAGAAAATCCTACAATGAGCAGTTCTTC. Its protein product is CASSKGGRKSYNEQFF.

The chain combines TRBV28 with TRBJ1-6; TRBD1 matches 7 bases. CDR3 length equals 14 residues. V gave up 6 bases and J gave up 2 bases; unmatched junction bases: 1. Germline V gives CDR1 MDHEN, CDR2 SYDVKM. CDR3 sequence (DNA): TGTGCCAGCAGAGGGACAGCCTATAATTCACCCCTCCACTTT. Translating gives CASRGTAYNSPLHF. Full variable domain (remainder filled in from reference TRBV28 and TRBJ1-6): DVKVTQSSRYLVKRTGEKVFLECVQDMDHENMFWYRQDPGLGLRLIYFSYDVKMKEKGDIPEGYSVSREKKERFSLILESASTNQTSMYLCASRGTAYNSPLHFGNGTRLTVT.